This TCR beta chain was recovered during a study of cytomegalovirus exposure and HLA in healthy donors. The PCR ran on 60 Vbeta and 13 Jbeta primers. Sequencing used immunoSEQ multiplex PCR; TCRdb keeps in-frame clones, though not all of them. Among some 150,000 clones listed, 87% were seen once. The CDR3 has 15 residues. Germline loops: CDR1 SGHTA, CDR2 FQGNSA. Trimming left V 1 base short and J 9 bases short, with 18 bases between. Worth noting for this clone: Its cognate antigen is unknown.

Regarding the study as a whole: Whilst most TCR sequences proved rare, a subset of public TCRs occurred across many donors.

J is TRBJ2-5 and V is TRBV7-2; D is possibly TRBD1 (6 bases). The sample consisted of PBMCs. This receptor was obtained from a woman younger than 45 in good health and CMV-seronegative. CDR3 loop: CASSLVQGGPPAQYF. CDR3 nucleotides: TGTGCCAGCAGCTTAGTTCAAGGGGGACCCCCCGCCCAGTACTTC.